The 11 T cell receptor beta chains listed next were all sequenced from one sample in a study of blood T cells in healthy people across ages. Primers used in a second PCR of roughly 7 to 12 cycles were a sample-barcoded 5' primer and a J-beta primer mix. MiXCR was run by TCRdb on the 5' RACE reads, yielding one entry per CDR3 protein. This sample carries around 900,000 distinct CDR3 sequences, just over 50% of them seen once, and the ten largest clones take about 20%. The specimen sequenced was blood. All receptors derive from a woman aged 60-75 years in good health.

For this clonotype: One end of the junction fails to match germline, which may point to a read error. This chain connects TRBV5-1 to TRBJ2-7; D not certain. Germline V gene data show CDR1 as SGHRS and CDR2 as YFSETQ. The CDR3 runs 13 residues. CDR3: CASSLERSYGQYF. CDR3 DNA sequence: TGCGCCAGCAGCTTGGAGAGATCCTACGGGCAGTACTTC.

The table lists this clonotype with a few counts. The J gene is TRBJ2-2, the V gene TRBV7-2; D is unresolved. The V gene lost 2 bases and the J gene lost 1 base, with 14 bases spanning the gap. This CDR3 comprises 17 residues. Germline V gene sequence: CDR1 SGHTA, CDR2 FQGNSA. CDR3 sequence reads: CASSLRPVTRNTGELFF. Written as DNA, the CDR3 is TGTGCCAGCAGCTTAAGGCCCGTGACCCGGAACACCGGGGAGCTGTTTTTT. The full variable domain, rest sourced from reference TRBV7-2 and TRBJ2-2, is GAGVSQSPSNKVTEKGKDVELRCDPISGHTALYWYRQSLGQGLEFLIYFQGNSAPDKSGLPSDRFSAERTGGSVSTLTIQRTQQEDSAVYLCASSLRPVTRNTGELFFGEGSRLTVL.

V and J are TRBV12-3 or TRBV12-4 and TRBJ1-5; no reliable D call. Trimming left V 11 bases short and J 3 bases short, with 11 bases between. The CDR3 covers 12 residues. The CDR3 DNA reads TGTGCCTCAGGTTTCGACAATCAGCCCCAGCATTTT. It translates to CASGFDNQPQHF.

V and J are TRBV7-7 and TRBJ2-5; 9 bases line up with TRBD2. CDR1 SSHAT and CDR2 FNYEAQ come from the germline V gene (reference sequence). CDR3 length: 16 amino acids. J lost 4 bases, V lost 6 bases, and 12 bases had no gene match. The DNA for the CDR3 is TGTGCCAGCAGTATAGCGGGAGCAGGTGGTTTAGAGACCCAGTACTTC. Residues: CASSIAGAGGLETQYF. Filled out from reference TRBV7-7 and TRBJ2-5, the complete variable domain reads GAGVSQSPRYKVTKRGQDVTLRCDPISSHATLYWYQQALGQGPEFLTYFNYEAQPDKSGLPSDRFSAERPEGSISTLTIQRTEQRDSAMYRCASSIAGAGGLETQYFGPGTRLLVL.

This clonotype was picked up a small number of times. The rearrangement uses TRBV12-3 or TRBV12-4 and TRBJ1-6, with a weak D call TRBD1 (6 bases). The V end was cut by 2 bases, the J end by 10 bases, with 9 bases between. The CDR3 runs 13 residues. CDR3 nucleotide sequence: TGTGCCAGCAGTTTAACAGGGAACTCACCCCTCCACTTT. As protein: CASSLTGNSPLHF.

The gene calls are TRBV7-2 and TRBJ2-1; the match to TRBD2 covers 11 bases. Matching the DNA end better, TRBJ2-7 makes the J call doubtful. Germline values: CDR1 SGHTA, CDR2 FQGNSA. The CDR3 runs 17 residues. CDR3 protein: CASSLKLAGVYYNEQYF. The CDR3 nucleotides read TGTGCCAGCAGCTTAAAACTAGCGGGAGTCTACTACAATGAGCAGTACTTC.

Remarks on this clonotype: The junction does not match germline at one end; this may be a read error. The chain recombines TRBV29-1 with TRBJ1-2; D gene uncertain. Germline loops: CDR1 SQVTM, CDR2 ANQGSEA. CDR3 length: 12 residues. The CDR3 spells CSVPTGNYGYTF. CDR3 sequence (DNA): TGCAGCGTCCCGACGGGAAACTATGGTTACACCTTC. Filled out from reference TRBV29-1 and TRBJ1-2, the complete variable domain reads SAVISQKPSRDICQRGTSLTIQCQVDSQVTMMFWYRQQPGQSLTLIATANQGSEATYESGFVIDKFPISRPNLTFSTLTVSNMSPEDSSIYLCSVPTGNYGYTFGSGTRLTVV.

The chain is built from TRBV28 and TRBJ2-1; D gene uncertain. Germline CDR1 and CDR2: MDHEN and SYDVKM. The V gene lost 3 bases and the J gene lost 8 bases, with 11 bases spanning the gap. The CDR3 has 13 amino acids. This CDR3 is CASSLFLGDEQFF. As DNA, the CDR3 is TGTGCCAGCAGTTTGTTTCTCGGTGATGAGCAGTTCTTC.

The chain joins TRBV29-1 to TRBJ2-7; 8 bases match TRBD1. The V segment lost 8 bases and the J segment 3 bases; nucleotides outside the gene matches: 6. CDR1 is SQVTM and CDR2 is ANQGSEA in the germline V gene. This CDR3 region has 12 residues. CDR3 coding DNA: TGCAGCTACCGGACAGGGTTCTACGAGCAGTACTTC. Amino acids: CSYRTGFYEQYF.

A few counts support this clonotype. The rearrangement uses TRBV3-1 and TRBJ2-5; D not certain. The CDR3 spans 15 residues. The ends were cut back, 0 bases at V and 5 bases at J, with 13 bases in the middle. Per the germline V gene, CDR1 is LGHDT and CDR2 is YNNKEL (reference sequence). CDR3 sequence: CASSQDRWAWETQYF. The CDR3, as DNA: TGTGCCAGCAGCCAAGATCGATGGGCTTGGGAGACCCAGTACTTC.

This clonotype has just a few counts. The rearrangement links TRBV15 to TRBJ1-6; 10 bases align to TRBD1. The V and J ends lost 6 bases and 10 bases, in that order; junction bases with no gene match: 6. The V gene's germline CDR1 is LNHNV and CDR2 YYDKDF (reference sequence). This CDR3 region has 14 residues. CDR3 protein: CATRTDRGESPLHF. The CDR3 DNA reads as TGTGCCACCAGGACGGACAGGGGGGAATCACCCCTCCACTTT.